The clone carrying this TCR beta chain appeared a few times. The antigen is undetermined. The data stem from a study of glioma-infiltrating T cells. General study findings and limits: Tissue and blood shared very few CDR3 sequences. Tissue-blood divergence was below expectation in non-neoplastic patients, above in gliomas.

Germline V CDR1 and CDR2: KGHDR, SFDVKD. The CDR3 loop spans 16 amino acids. The V end was cut by 3 bases, the J end by 0 bases, with 12 bases between. Using RNA template, CDR3s of TCR alpha and beta were amplified with iRepertoire arm-PCR. Tissue mRNA or PBMC total RNA, about 90-400 ng, went into one-step reverse transcription and amplification. TCRdb reprocessed the multiplex PCR reads with MiXCR, giving one entry per CDR3 protein. The sample holds about 130,000 distinct CDR3 sequences, around a quarter seen once. The sequence was collected from a human donor with low-grade glioma or glioblastoma, undergoing nonglioma brain surgery, or in good health (not recorded which). The genes are TRBV24-1 and TRBJ2-3; D possibly matches TRBD1 or TRBD2 (5 bases each). Sample: glioma tissue, nonneoplastic brain tissue, or PBMCs (not recorded which). In DNA form, the CDR3 reads TGTGCCACCAGTGATAGAAGGGGAGATAGCACAGATACGCAGTATTTT. This translates into CATSDRRGDSTDTQYF.